This T cell receptor (beta chain) is drawn from a study of neurological immune-mediated disorders (dated by TCRdb to between 2017 and 2020). For the wider study: Peripheral blood TCR-beta repertoires from patients with HTLV-I-associated myelopathy (HAM/TSP), patients with multiple sclerosis, and healthy controls were compared in the study using UMI-based sequencing. The roughly 110 TCR-beta libraries covered PBMC samples along with longitudinal samples, technical triplicates, and paired sorted CD4+ and CD8+ T-cell subsets. Technical triplicate libraries were sequenced to precisely calculate the variability in frequency of each individual clone. The cohort included around 70 subjects: about 14 with HAM/TSP, about 34 with multiple sclerosis, and 20 or so healthy controls. Results the study describes overall, beyond this receptor: Across subjects, expanded clones never shared an identical CDR3 amino acid sequence, which suggests that the TCR-beta repertoires in every group were private. TCR clonal expansion was greatest in HAM/TSP patients and smallest in MS patients, who ranked below even healthy controls.

To synthesize cDNA, template-switch 5'RACE was performed with a primer carrying a 10-nucleotide random unique molecular identifier so that each TCR transcript was tagged. Each sequencing run produced over 180 million TCR-beta sequences covering 15-18 subjects. The RNeasy kit was used to extract total RNA. The KAPA Real-time Library Amplification kit was used to amplify TCR-beta VDJ regions with primers targeting the TCR constant region and the 5'RACE anchor. Sample indexes and Illumina adaptors were added in a first PCR, after which library yield was increased in a second PCR. The roughly 650 bp TCR product was size-selected on a 2% E-gel SizeSelection system after Ampure bead purification. Before pooling, library quality was assessed on a Bioanalyzer, concentration was determined with Qubit, and library quantification was performed with the Kapa Library Quantification kit. An Illumina HiSeq 2500 was used to sequence the libraries paired-end at 2 x 150 bp. To increase sequence diversity, about 24-32% phiX was spiked into each library pool. From the authors' description of their analysis: The UMI-based MiGEC pipeline processed quality-filtered reads and removed over 85% of raw TCR sequences during error correction. IMGT germline references were used for alignment of VDJ genes, and clonotypes were defined by a unique CDR3 amino acid sequence together with V-J genes. Clonal expansion, Shannon diversity, and CDR3 relatedness (CalcPairwiseDistances, ClusterSamples) were evaluated with VDJtools, and phylogenetic trees were built with CLCbio workbench. Expanded clones were defined as having at least 8 unique UMIs, based on coefficient-of-variation modelling across technical triplicates. TCRdb's own reprocessing of the public reads used fastp at Q25 and MiXCR and kept productive beta chains. Rows merge per CDR3 protein into single entries with the most common DNA and genes. The V and J calls come from TCRdb's annotation, not from the publication. This sample gives 35,000 to 40,000 distinct CDR3 sequences in total; more than 9.5% of them show up just once. The ten largest clonotypes hold around 4% of the sample.

As encoded in the germline V gene, CDR1 is KGHSH while CDR2 is LQKENI. Taken from cysteine to phenylalanine, the CDR3 has 16 residues. Only the CDR3 region is kept as DNA, spanning 48 bases read in frame from base 1. Trimming accounts for 3 bases at V and 0 bases at J, while the number of junction bases matched to no gene is 8. Regarding this clonotype: The antigen it recognizes is unknown. Base qualities are not recorded, but no much larger clone differs from it by a single base.

Per the publication, the time point label means: technical triplicate 1. For unsorted PBMC libraries, 2 million PBMCs were used after storage in RNAlater at -80 degrees C until RNA extraction. Peripheral blood underwent Ficoll-Hypaque density gradient centrifugation to isolate PBMCs, which were then cryopreserved in liquid nitrogen. The sequence was obtained from a man aged 60 to 75 with HTLV-1-associated myelopathy (HAM/TSP). The sequenced sample was PBMCs. This sequence uses TRBV18 and TRBJ2-7, with 7 central nucleotides matching TRBD2. The DNA reads as follows: TGTGCCAGCTCACCCCGTCCCCCTAGCGGCTCCTACGAGCAGTACTTC. Translated, this is CASSPRPPSGSYEQYF.